The clone carrying this TCR beta chain came up a few times. The sample belongs to a study of identical twins. The CDR3 is 15 residues long. Germline V gene data show CDR1 as MGHRA and CDR2 as YSYEKL. V was shortened by 1 base and J by 7 bases, with 13 bases between the two germline ends. TCRdb re-analysed the 5' RACE reads in MiXCR, keeping a single row per CDR3 protein. The top ten hold more than 0.4% of the sample, which has 510,000 or so distinct CDR3 sequences, 13% to 15% seen once. These sequences were also reported in another study, on yellow fever vaccine responses in identical twins.

This receptor was taken from a woman younger than 35 in good health. The V gene is TRBV4-1, the J gene TRBJ1-4; D is unclear. Sequencing was carried out using CD4+ T cells sorted from blood. CDR3 nucleotides: TGCGCCAGCAGCCAAGGGCCGGGAGTGGTTGAAAAACTGTTTTTT. Its translation is CASSQGPGVVEKLFF.